Shown below are 6 T cell receptor beta chains from a single sample sequenced in a study of post-analysis software for immune sequencing data. The TCR beta cDNA libraries contained unique molecular identifiers. Via MiXCR, TCRdb re-called the PCR reads, giving one row per CDR3 protein. The top ten hold around 4.5% of the sample, which has 820,000 or so distinct CDR3 sequences, around 53% seen once. Findings and caveats of the study: Four or five TRBV segments (TRBV5-6, TRBV5-1 and TRBV20-1 among them) occurred more frequently in patients than in controls.

Their recognized antigens are unknown. Sequences were obtained from blood. The receptor source for this set is a girl aged 10-17 years with multiple sclerosis.

This clonotype was observed a handful of times. This chain links TRBV7-9 with TRBJ2-7; 7 nucleotides agree with TRBD2. CDR1 is SEHNR and CDR2 is FQNEAQ in the germline V gene (reference sequence). V was pared by 6 bases and J by 0 bases, with 11 bases of the junction left unmatched. The CDR3 consists of 16 residues. CDR3 protein: CASSYSSSGNSYEQYF. The CDR3 DNA sequence: TGTGCCAGCAGTTATAGCTCGAGCGGGAACTCCTACGAGCAGTACTTC.

This clonotype was counted a few times. The V and J genes are TRBV2 and TRBJ2-7; TRBD2 matches at 13 bases. Germline V lookup: CDR1 SNHLY, CDR2 FYNNEI. The length of the CDR3 is 16 residues. The V and J ends lost 7 bases and 0 bases, in that order; junction bases with no gene match: 6. CDR3: CASNHGLAGASYEQYF. The CDR3 DNA sequence: TGTGCCAGCAACCATGGACTAGCGGGAGCCTCCTACGAGCAGTACTTC.

The CDR3 sequence is CSATRDPYEQYF. In DNA, the CDR3 is TGCAGTGCCACCAGGGACCCCTACGAGCAGTACTTC. The chain uses TRBV20-1 and TRBJ2-7, with D perhaps TRBD1 or TRBD2 (5 bases each). The CDR3 sequence is 12 residues long. Per germline, CDR1 DFQATT and CDR2 SNEGSKA (reference sequence). V was clipped by 6 bases and J by 2 bases, with 11 bases between them.

This clonotype was picked up a small number of times. The chain recombines TRBV20-1 with TRBJ2-6; possible D gene TRBD2, 5 bases. The CDR3 totals 14 residues. Germline loops: CDR1 DFQATT, CDR2 SNEGSKA (reference sequence). V lost 5 bases and J lost 0, with 8 bases in between. Here the CDR3 DNA reads TGCAGTGCTCAAGAGGGCTCTGGGGCCAACGTCCTGACTTTC. It yields the protein CSAQEGSGANVLTF.

The chain uses TRBV5-1 and TRBJ1-4, with unresolved D. The germline gives CDR1 SGHRS, CDR2 YFSETQ. V lost 1 base, J lost 0 bases, and 7 bases lay in between. The CDR3 runs to 15 residues. For the CDR3, the DNA is TGCGCCAGCAGCTTGACCAGATCAACTAATGAAAAACTGTTTTTT. Its translation: CASSLTRSTNEKLFF.

The chain links TRBV12-3 or TRBV12-4 to TRBJ2-1; TRBD2 matches at 13 bases. The CDR3 is 16 amino acids. V was clipped by 6 bases and J by 8 bases; unmatched bases: 10. CDR3 DNA sequence: TGTGCCAGCAGCCCTAGGACTAGCGGGGGCCGAGATGAGCAGTTCTTC. Translation: CASSPRTSGGRDEQFF.